This T cell receptor (beta chain) emerged from a study of blood T cell repertoires in COVID-19. The authors' processing: Cell counts per sample came from amplifying reference gene primers. This table comes from immunoSEQ multiplex PCR, and its TCRdb copy is limited to in-frame clones, with some not included. D and trimming were read from the DNA, whereas the V and J calls and clone size are those reported in that table. The table lists about 150,000 clones, roughly 88% of them singletons. Germline loops: CDR1 KGHSH, CDR2 LQKENI. The CDR3 runs to 15 residues. V was shortened by 5 bases and J by 1 base, with 14 bases between the two germline ends.

This rearrangement joins TRBV18 to TRBJ1-1; unclear D gene. The sample was peripheral blood. The TCR was taken from an older woman with COVID-19, enrolled during active disease. Written as DNA, the CDR3 is TGTGCCAGCTCAGCCTCGGAGAGGAGGAACACTGAAGCTTTCTTT. Amino acid sequence: CASSASERRNTEAFF.